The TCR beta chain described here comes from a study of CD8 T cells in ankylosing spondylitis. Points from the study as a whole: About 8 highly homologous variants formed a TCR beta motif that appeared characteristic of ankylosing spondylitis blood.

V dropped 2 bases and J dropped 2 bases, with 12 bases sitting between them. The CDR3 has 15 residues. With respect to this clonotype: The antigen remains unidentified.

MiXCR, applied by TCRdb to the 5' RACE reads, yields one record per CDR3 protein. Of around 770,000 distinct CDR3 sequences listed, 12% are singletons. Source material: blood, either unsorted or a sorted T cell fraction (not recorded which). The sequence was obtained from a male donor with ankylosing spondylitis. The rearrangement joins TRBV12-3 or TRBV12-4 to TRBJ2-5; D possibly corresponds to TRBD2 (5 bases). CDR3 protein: CASSLLLDKQETQYF. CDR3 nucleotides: TGTGCCAGCAGTTTATTACTAGACAAGCAAGAGACCCAGTACTTC.